In this sample, the clone carrying this T cell receptor (beta chain) turned up a few times. Its target is unknown. These data originate in a study of beta chain features in type 1 diabetes. The entirety of the isolated RNA underwent reverse transcription, so expressed TCRB transcripts were sequenced. Clones were sequenced by immunoSEQ multiplex PCR, and TCRdb holds only the in-frame ones, with some missing. The data contain about 340,000 clones, about 13% of them singletons. The CDR3 covers 17 residues. J was trimmed by 1 base and V by 2 bases; bases with no gene match: 6. Germline loops: CDR1 LNHNV, CDR2 YYDKDF (reference sequence). Notes on the study in general: A moderate, significant TCRB CDR3 shortening appeared in type 1 diabetes across four CD4+ subsets.

The chain links TRBV15 to TRBJ2-3, with 10 bases identical to TRBD2. Material for sequencing was naive CD4+ T cells from blood. The receptor comes from a woman younger than 30 with type 1 diabetes. The CDR3 spells CATSRKREGAGTDTQYF. CDR3 coding DNA: TGTGCCACCAGCAGAAAGCGGGAGGGGGCGGGCACAGATACGCAGTATTTT.